The 10 T cell receptor beta chains in this list originate from one sample, sequenced in a study of blood T cell repertoires in COVID-19. The protocol was immunoSEQ multiplex PCR, while the TCRdb copy is restricted to in-frame clones and leaves out a portion. This sample has 120,000 to 150,000 clones, with 70% to 90% found just once. Input material: peripheral blood. The source of these receptors is a woman aged 60 to 75 with COVID-19, enrolled during active disease.

V gene TRBV19 combines with J gene TRBJ1-2; a possible D gene is TRBD1 (6 bases). The CDR3 is 15 amino acids. Per germline, CDR1 LNHDA and CDR2 SQIVND (reference sequence). V was pared by 3 bases and J by 2 bases, with 13 bases between. The CDR3 loop is CASSIMGAANYGYTF. The CDR3 DNA sequence: TGTGCCAGTAGTATTATGGGGGCAGCGAACTATGGCTACACCTTC. Full variable domain (missing parts from reference TRBV19 and TRBJ1-2): DGGITQSPKYLFRKEGQNVTLSCEQNLNHDAMYWYRQDPGQGLRLIYYSQIVNDFQKGDIAEGYSVSREKKESFPLTVTSAQKNPTAFYLCASSIMGAANYGYTFGSGTRLTVV.

This clone was counted once. This chain links TRBV27 with TRBJ2-5; the match to TRBD2 covers 15 bases. In germline, CDR1 is MNHEY, CDR2 SMNVEV (reference sequence). The CDR3 covers 15 residues. Trimming removed 5 bases from V and 5 bases from J; junction bases left unmatched: 3. In DNA form, the CDR3 reads TGTGCCAGCAGTCACGGGACTAGCGGGGGGGAGACCCAGTACTTC. Translation gives CASSHGTSGGETQYF.

The chain joins TRBV7-9 to TRBJ2-1; 7 bases map to TRBD1. The germline CDR1 and CDR2 sequences are SEHNR and FQNEAQ (reference sequence). The CDR3 runs to 16 residues. Trimming at V came to 2 bases and at J to 6 bases, leaving 10 bases not matched to a gene. The CDR3 loop is CASSLTNDRVGNEQFF. The CDR3 bases are TGTGCCAGCAGCTTAACAAACGACAGGGTCGGCAATGAGCAGTTCTTC.

The J gene is TRBJ1-1, the V gene TRBV27, with D hard to call. V dropped 4 bases and J dropped 0 bases, with 15 bases sitting between them. The CDR3 is 16 residues long. Germline V gene sequence: CDR1 MNHEY, CDR2 SMNVEV (reference sequence). This CDR3 reads CASSSDSGPMNTEAFF. CDR3 DNA: TGTGCCAGCAGTTCGGACTCTGGGCCCATGAACACTGAAGCTTTCTTT.

This chain joins TRBV19 and TRBJ2-5, with TRBD2 matching over 12 bases. There are 15 residues in the CDR3. Trimming cost V 6 bases and J 5 bases; bases outside gene matches: 7. Germline V gene sequence: CDR1 LNHDA, CDR2 SQIVND (reference sequence). The CDR3 protein is CASRRLAGGVETQYF. The CDR3 DNA sequence: TGTGCCAGTAGACGTCTAGCGGGAGGGGTCGAGACCCAGTACTTC.

This clone occurred once. The rearrangement links TRBV15 to TRBJ2-3; 14 nucleotides match TRBD2. There are 16 residues in the CDR3. Per germline, CDR1 LNHNV and CDR2 YYDKDF (reference sequence). Trimming took 5 bases from V and 6 from J; bases not matched to a gene: 7. The CDR3 reads CATSGRLAGGRDTQYF. CDR3 sequence (DNA): TGTGCCACCAGCGGGCGACTAGCGGGGGGGAGGGATACGCAGTATTTT.

The chain employs TRBV27 and TRBJ1-4; D unclear. The V end lost 5 bases, the J end lost 10 bases, and 17 bases lay between the germline ends. CDR1 and CDR2 from the germline V gene are MNHEY and SMNVEV (reference sequence). The CDR3 is 14 residues long. CDR3 loop: CASSNGTQRGKLFF. In DNA form, the CDR3 reads TGTGCCAGCAGTAACGGTACGCAGCGGGGAAAACTGTTTTTT.

V usage is TRBV27 and J usage is TRBJ2-5, with D possibly TRBD1 on 5 matching bases. Germline-derived CDR1 and CDR2 are MNHEY and SMNVEV (reference sequence). The length of the CDR3 is 15 residues. Trimming pared 5 bases from V and 0 bases from J, leaving 13 bases between. CDR3 in amino acids: CASSPSRQYQETQYF. The DNA of the CDR3 is TGTGCCAGCAGTCCCTCCCGACAGTACCAAGAGACCCAGTACTTC.

DNA for the CDR3: TGTGCCAGCAGTTCGGCGGGGGGCCCGGATGGGACCCAGTACTTC. This sequence encodes CASSSAGGPDGTQYF. This chain links TRBV5-4 with TRBJ2-5, with TRBD2 matching 8 bases. The germline gives CDR1 SGHNT, CDR2 YYREEE (reference sequence). This CDR3 region has 15 residues. The junction had 13 bases not matched to a gene; V was cut back by 5 bases and J by 7 bases.

V usage is TRBV5-1 and J usage is TRBJ1-4; no reliable D call. CDR1 and CDR2 from the germline V gene are SGHRS and YFSETQ. Trimming pared 2 bases from V and 8 bases from J, leaving 10 bases between. CDR3 length: 13 residues. The CDR3 sequence: CASSLRGNEKLFF. The CDR3 DNA is TGCGCCAGCAGCTTACGGGGTAACGAAAAACTGTTTTTT.